Listed here are 18 T cell receptor beta chains from one sample, sequenced in a study of shared T cell receptors in the human thymus. Using immunoSEQ multiplex PCR, the repertoire was profiled, and TCRdb retains in-frame clones only, with some absent. The table includes fewer than 700,000 clones, approximately 87% detected once. These data were also reused for a study on human thymus T cells.

The sequenced material came from thymocytes. All receptors come from a boy under three years old with a congenital heart defect.

The chain's CDR3 is CAIRGRHGETQYF. CDR3 coding DNA: TGTGCCATCAGGGGCAGGCATGGAGAGACCCAGTACTTC. The V and J genes are TRBV10-3 and TRBJ2-5; D is undetermined. The CDR3 contains 13 residues. Germline V gives CDR1 ENHRY, CDR2 SYGVKD. V lost 6 bases to trimming and J lost 4 bases, with 12 bases between them.

This rearrangement joins TRBV11-2 to TRBJ2-7, with D uncertain. The CDR3 totals 12 residues. Germline CDR1 and CDR2: SGHAT and FQNNGV. V was pared by 2 bases and J by 3 bases, with 5 bases between. CDR3 amino acids: CASSLTVYEQYF. CDR3 DNA: TGTGCCAGCAGCTTAACAGTCTACGAGCAGTACTTC.

The chain couples TRBV7-2 to TRBJ2-7; D might be TRBD1 (6 bases). The CDR3 has 14 amino acids. Trimming took 1 base from V and 5 from J, leaving 12 bases between them. Germline lookup yields CDR1 SGHTA and CDR2 FQGNSA. CDR3 coding DNA: TGTGCCAGCAGCTTAGAGAGGACAGAGAACGAGCAGTACTTC. Translating gives CASSLERTENEQYF.

The chain employs TRBV19 and TRBJ1-3; 9 bases fit TRBD1. The CDR3 is 16 amino acids. CDR1 is LNHDA and CDR2 is SQIVND in the germline V gene (reference sequence). After removal of 5 bases from V and 0 bases from J, the junction contained 5 bases not matched to a gene. The CDR3 region is CASSSRTGDSGNTIYF. The CDR3 DNA is TGTGCCAGTAGTTCCCGGACAGGGGACTCTGGAAACACCATATATTTT.

V is TRBV13 and J is TRBJ2-1; 9 nucleotides match TRBD1. The germline V gene encodes CDR1 PRHDT and CDR2 FYEKMQ (reference sequence). This CDR3 is 14 amino acids long. Losses at the gene ends were 6 bases for V and 9 bases for J; bases not matched to a gene: 9. The CDR3 bases are TGTGCCAGCAGTCGGGACAGGGCCGACGGTGAGCAGTTCTTC. Translated, it gives CASSRDRADGEQFF.

This clone was observed a single time. CDR3 DNA: TGTGCCAGCAGATCCGGGACTAGCGACAATGAGCAGTTCTTC. Its protein product is CASRSGTSDNEQFF. The chain couples TRBV7-8 to TRBJ2-1, with 10 bases lining up with TRBD2. Germline CDR1 reads SGHVS; CDR2 reads FQNEAQ. The trim removed 6 bases at V and 5 bases at J, leaving 4 bases unmatched. The CDR3 loop spans 14 amino acids.

The table lists this clone with a few counts. The chain couples TRBV4-3 to TRBJ2-7; D perhaps matches TRBD2 (5 bases). CDR3 length: 15 residues. The ends were cut back, 4 bases at V and 2 bases at J, with 15 bases in the middle. Germline V CDR1 and CDR2: LGHNA, YSLEER. CDR3 in DNA: TGCGCCAGCAGCCCGCAGAGGGCGGACCCCTACGAGCAGTACTTC. The encoded protein is CASSPQRADPYEQYF.

The rearrangement joins TRBV11-2 to TRBJ2-3, with a tentative D call TRBD2 (5 bases). CDR1 and CDR2 (germline): SGHAT, FQNNGV. The ends were cut back, 8 bases at V and 4 bases at J, with 10 bases in the middle. CDR3 length equals 12 residues. CDR3 DNA: TGTGCCAGCGGGAGAGTGGCAGATACGCAGTATTTT. It is translated as CASGRVADTQYF.

The chain combines TRBV29-1 with TRBJ2-1; 15 bases align to TRBD2. There are 18 residues in the CDR3. The V gene end was trimmed by 6 bases and the J gene end by 4 bases; junction bases not matched to a gene: 13. The germline V gene encodes CDR1 SQVTM and CDR2 ANQGSEA. The CDR3 region has the DNA TGCAGCGTGGGGGGGGGAGGACTAGCGGGAGGGGGGTACAATGAGCAGTTCTTC. This translates into CSVGGGGLAGGGYNEQFF.

The rearrangement joins TRBV6-5 to TRBJ2-2; the D gene is possibly TRBD2 (6 bases). Trimming shortened V by 2 bases and J by 4 bases, and 14 bases separated the two germline ends. Per the germline V gene, CDR1 is MNHEY and CDR2 is SVGAGI. The CDR3 has 16 amino acids. CDR3 residues: CASSYPRDDGTGELFF. The CDR3 DNA reads as TGTGCCAGCAGTTACCCGCGGGACGACGGCACCGGGGAGCTGTTTTTT.

This chain joins TRBV18 and TRBJ2-3; TRBD2 matches at 8 bases. The CDR3 runs 20 residues. J was trimmed by 2 bases and V by 3 bases; bases with no gene match: 19. Looked up from germline, CDR1 is KGHSH and CDR2 is LQKENI. The CDR3 loop is CASSPGGAIQEVRHTDTQYF. The CDR3 region has the DNA TGTGCCAGCTCACCCGGGGGGGCGATACAGGAAGTGAGACACACAGATACGCAGTATTTT.

The rearrangement joins TRBV27 to TRBJ2-3, with 12 nucleotides matching TRBD2. CDR1 is MNHEY, CDR2 SMNVEV, per germline (reference sequence). The CDR3 runs to 15 residues. V gave up 5 bases and J gave up 4 bases; unmatched junction bases: 4. CDR3 sequence reads: CASSPTSGSADTQYF. The DNA for the CDR3 is TGTGCCAGCAGTCCGACTAGCGGGAGTGCAGATACGCAGTATTTT.

Points on this clone: The junction departs from germline at one end; a sequencing error may be responsible. The chain links TRBV11-3 to TRBJ2-2; D remains unclear. The CDR3 loop spans 15 amino acids. The germline V gene encodes CDR1 SGHNT and CDR2 YENEEA. This CDR3 is CAGSLSGPNTGELFF. CDR3 nucleotides: TGTGCCGGCAGCTTAAGTGGGCCGAACACCGGGGAGCTGTTTTTT.

Details on this clone: One end of the junction varies from germline; a read error may be responsible. The V call is TRBV6-6, the J call TRBJ2-7; 9 nucleotides match TRBD1. Germline values: CDR1 MNHNY, CDR2 SVGAGI (reference sequence). The CDR3 length is 14 residues. For the CDR3, the DNA is TGTGCCAGCAGCCGGGACAGGGCCTCCCACGAGCAGTACTTC. This encodes CASSRDRASHEQYF.

This clone was observed a few times. The rearrangement joins TRBV5-8 to TRBJ2-7; 7 bases align to TRBD2. This CDR3 spans 13 amino acids. The V and J ends lost 6 bases and 3 bases, in that order; junction bases with no gene match: 6. CDR1 is SGHTS and CDR2 is YDEGEE in the germline V gene. The CDR3 region has the DNA TGTGCCAGCAAGTGGGGAGGGATCTACGAGCAGTACTTC. Translated: CASKWGGIYEQYF.

The chain has TRBV10-3 and TRBJ2-5; 8 positions match TRBD1. The V gene end was trimmed by 10 bases and the J gene end by 3 bases; junction bases not matched to a gene: 25. The V gene's germline CDR1 is ENHRY and CDR2 SYGVKD. The CDR3 consists of 19 residues. The CDR3 bases are TGTGCCACCTCGGACAGGGAGGAATTTTTCGGACCGGATGAAGAGACCCAGTACTTC. This encodes CATSDREEFFGPDEETQYF.

This clone was found once. V usage is TRBV19 and J usage is TRBJ2-1, with 8 bases that match TRBD1. The CDR3 covers 16 residues. V lost 1 base, J lost 2 bases, and 4 bases stayed unmatched. Per the germline V gene, CDR1 is LNHDA and CDR2 is SQIVND (reference sequence). CDR3 in DNA: TGTGCCAGTAGTATAGTGGCAGGGGGCGCCTACAATGAGCAGTTCTTC. Encoded protein: CASSIVAGGAYNEQFF.

This sequence joins TRBV5-1 and TRBJ2-7; D is perhaps TRBD1 (5 bases). This CDR3 is 14 amino acids long. Germline lookup yields CDR1 SGHRS and CDR2 YFSETQ. V was trimmed by 0 bases and J by 0 bases, leaving 7 bases between them. CDR3 loop: CASSLDRSSYEQYF. The CDR3 bases are TGCGCCAGCAGCTTGGACAGGAGCTCCTACGAGCAGTACTTC.